Shown below are 32 T cell receptor beta chains from a single sample sequenced in a study of cytomegalovirus exposure and HLA in healthy donors. Amplification used 60 Vbeta primers and 13 Jbeta primers. Repertoires were generated with immunoSEQ multiplex PCR, while TCRdb's copy carries only in-frame clones and drops some. The table shows approximately 85,000 clones, with around three quarters occurring only once. What was sequenced was PBMCs. The receptors stem from a man aged 30-40 years in good health and CMV-seronegative.

The V gene is TRBV30, the J gene TRBJ2-7; D perhaps matches TRBD1 (5 bases). V lost 5 bases and J lost 6, with 14 bases in between. CDR3 size: 12 residues. Germline V CDR1 and CDR2: GTSNPN, SVGIG (reference sequence). The CDR3 loop reads CAWGPGPSEQYF. The CDR3 nucleotides are TGTGCCTGGGGGCCAGGGCCTTCCGAGCAGTACTTC.

This clone was seen a single time. This rearrangement joins TRBV19 to TRBJ2-7, with D possibly matching TRBD1 (5 bases). CDR1 is LNHDA, CDR2 SQIVND, per germline (reference sequence). This CDR3 contains 16 residues. V lost 4 bases and J 9 bases, leaving 25 bases between the germline ends. This CDR3 reads CASSTPGRAYYGGQYF. In DNA form, the CDR3 reads TGTGCCAGTAGTACCCCCGGCAGGGCCTACTATGGCGGGCAGTACTTC.

This rearrangement joins TRBV7-6 to TRBJ2-1, with D possibly being TRBD2 (5 bases). The V and J ends lost 1 base and 3 bases respectively, with 16 bases between them. Germline V CDR1 and CDR2: SGHVS, FNYEAQ. CDR3 size: 17 residues. In DNA form, the CDR3 reads TGTGCCAGCAGCTTAGAACTCCAGCGGACGATCTACAATGAGCAGTTCTTC. Its protein product is CASSLELQRTIYNEQFF.

The chain combines TRBV29-1 with TRBJ2-3, with 11 bases matching TRBD1. Looked up from germline, CDR1 is SQVTM and CDR2 is ANQGSEA. J lost 6 bases, V lost 3 bases, and 5 bases had no gene match. This CDR3 has 14 amino acids. The CDR3 DNA reads TGCAGCGTTGATAGGACAGGGGGCTCGGATACGCAGTATTTT. Its translation is CSVDRTGGSDTQYF.

The rearrangement joins TRBV30 to TRBJ1-6; D is perhaps TRBD1 (5 bases). Per the germline V gene, CDR1 is GTSNPN and CDR2 is SVGIG (reference sequence). Trimming took 2 bases from V and 5 from J, leaving 13 bases between them. This CDR3 is built from 15 residues. The CDR3 loop reads CAWSLRQGNNSPLHF. The CDR3 DNA is TGTGCCTGGAGTTTGAGGCAGGGCAATAATTCACCCCTCCACTTT.

The V call is TRBV4-1, the J call TRBJ1-6, with 8 bases matching TRBD1. Germline values: CDR1 MGHRA, CDR2 YSYEKL. This CDR3 contains 16 residues. The trim removed 0 bases at V and 10 bases at J, leaving 8 bases unmatched. CDR3 coding DNA: TGCGCCAGCAGCCAAGATCTCGACAGGGGAGCATCACCCCTCCACTTT. It specifies CASSQDLDRGASPLHF.

The chain is built from TRBV6-4 and TRBJ2-2; 8 bases align to TRBD2. Trimming took 2 bases from V and 1 from J; bases not matched to a gene: 0. The germline CDR1 and CDR2 sequences are MRHNA and SNTAGT. The CDR3 is made up of 15 amino acids. Written as DNA, the CDR3 is TGTGCCAGCAGTGACACTAGCGGGAACACCGGGGAGCTGTTTTTT. Encoded protein: CASSDTSGNTGELFF.

This chain joins TRBV28 and TRBJ1-6; no firm D call. V lost 8 bases and J 11 bases, leaving 16 bases between the germline ends. Germline CDR1 and CDR2: MDHEN and SYDVKM. This CDR3 spans 13 amino acids. CDR3 protein: CASPPPLRTPLHF. The CDR3 nucleotides read TGTGCCAGCCCCCCGCCTCTGAGAACACCCCTCCACTTT.

The chain links TRBV9 to TRBJ1-2, with D hard to call. Germline CDR1 and CDR2: SGDLS and YYNGEE. The CDR3 runs to 14 residues. The V gene lost 0 bases and the J gene lost 2 bases, with 8 bases spanning the gap. The CDR3 coding sequence is TGTGCCAGCAGCGTAGATGGGCAGAACTATGGCTACACCTTC. It specifies CASSVDGQNYGYTF.

The sample holds one count of this clone. The chain joins TRBV7-9 to TRBJ1-1, with 10 positions matching TRBD1. Germline CDR1 SEHNR, CDR2 FQNEAQ (reference sequence). The CDR3 length is 18 residues. Trimming cost V 4 bases and J 3 bases; bases outside gene matches: 14. CDR3 nucleotide sequence: TGTGCCAGCAGCTCCCGACGTTGGGACAGGGGCGTGGACACTGAAGCTTTCTTT. It is translated as CASSSRRWDRGVDTEAFF.

The J gene is TRBJ1-2, the V gene TRBV4-1; 10 nucleotides align to TRBD1. The CDR3 has 15 amino acids. Germline V gene sequence: CDR1 MGHRA, CDR2 YSYEKL. The ends lost 3 bases at V and 4 bases at J; junction bases unmatched: 5. As DNA, the CDR3 is TGCGCCAGCAGCCAGATGGACAGGGGGTTCTATGGCTACACCTTC. Protein product: CASSQMDRGFYGYTF.

This clone was detected only once. The chain couples TRBV9 to TRBJ2-7, with D tentatively TRBD1 (6 bases). The length of the CDR3 is 13 residues. The V gene lost 0 bases and the J gene lost 6 bases, with 10 bases spanning the gap. Germline CDR1 is SGDLS and CDR2 is YYNGEE. The CDR3 DNA reads TGTGCCAGCAGCGTAGTAGGGGGATCCGAGCAGTACTTC. Protein: CASSVVGGSEQYF.

The table lists this clone with a few counts. The chain combines TRBV9 with TRBJ2-2, with TRBD1 matching 8 bases. CDR3 length: 16 amino acids. V lost 4 bases, J lost 3 bases, and 8 bases stayed unmatched. CDR1 SGDLS and CDR2 YYNGEE come from the germline V gene. In nucleotides, the CDR3 is TGTGCCAGCAGCCCTCAGGACAGGGAGTACACCGGGGAGCTGTTTTTT. Protein product: CASSPQDREYTGELFF.

The chain employs TRBV28 and TRBJ1-5; perhaps TRBD1 as D (5 bases). Trimming cost V 1 base and J 5 bases, with 9 bases left between them. This CDR3 comprises 14 residues. Germline V gene lookup returns CDR1 MDHEN and CDR2 SYDVKM. The CDR3 here is CASSLFQGDQPQHF. The CDR3 DNA sequence: TGTGCCAGCAGTTTATTCCAGGGTGATCAGCCCCAGCATTTT.

The chain recombines TRBV11-3 with TRBJ2-2, with 8 nucleotides matching TRBD1. J gave up 6 bases and V 5 bases, and 8 bases lay outside the gene matches. CDR1 is SGHNT and CDR2 is YENEEA in the germline V gene. This CDR3 region has 15 residues. CDR3 bases: TGTGCCAGCAGCCTTGGACAGGGAGTACCCGGGGAGCTGTTTTTT. It specifies CASSLGQGVPGELFF. The variable domain in full, completed from reference TRBV11-3 and TRBJ2-2, reads EAGVVQSPRYKIIEKKQPVAFWCNPISGHNTLYWYLQNLGQGPELLIRYENEEAVDDSQLPKDRFSAERLKGVDSTLKIQPAELGDSAVYLCASSLGQGVPGELFFGEGSRLTVL.

The chain has TRBV11-2 and TRBJ2-7, with D uncertain. The CDR3 has 15 amino acids. Trimming removed 0 bases from V and 0 bases from J, with 9 bases in between. Germline V lookup: CDR1 SGHAT, CDR2 FQNNGV. CDR3 residues: CASSLDRAVSYEQYF. DNA of the CDR3: TGTGCCAGCAGCTTAGACCGTGCAGTCTCCTACGAGCAGTACTTC.

The chain uses TRBV9 and TRBJ2-1, with no clear D. Germline V lookup: CDR1 SGDLS, CDR2 YYNGEE. The CDR3 has 16 amino acids. V shed 0 bases and J shed 4 bases, with 14 bases lying between them. In nucleotides, the CDR3 is TGTGCCAGCAGCGTAGGTAACCGAGGAACTTACAATGAGCAGTTCTTC. Translating gives CASSVGNRGTYNEQFF.

This clone has a handful of counts. This sequence joins TRBV19 and TRBJ1-2, with D possibly matching TRBD1 (5 bases). Germline V gene sequence: CDR1 LNHDA, CDR2 SQIVND (reference sequence). This CDR3 has 15 amino acids. The V gene lost 7 bases and the J gene lost 4 bases, with 19 bases spanning the gap. In DNA form, the CDR3 reads TGTGCCAGTACCCCCCTGGCCCAGGGTACCTATGGCTACACCTTC. This translates into CASTPLAQGTYGYTF.

This clone has a single count. The chain links TRBV28 to TRBJ1-2, with D possibly matching TRBD1 (5 bases). The CDR3 sequence is 13 residues long. V was cut by 6 bases and J by 6 bases, with 14 bases left in between. The V gene's germline CDR1 is MDHEN and CDR2 SYDVKM. The CDR3 nucleotides are TGTGCCAGCAGAGCCCAGGGTTCAAATGGCTACACCTTC. As protein: CASRAQGSNGYTF.

V is TRBV30 and J is TRBJ1-5; D remains ambiguous. The CDR3 has 16 residues. CDR1 GTSNPN and CDR2 SVGIG come from the germline V gene (reference sequence). V gave up 3 bases and J gave up 6 bases, with 21 bases separating them. The CDR3 DNA sequence: TGTGCCTGGAGCTCCGGGAGGGAAGCATGGGGTCAGCCCCAGCATTTT. This codes for CAWSSGREAWGQPQHF.

The chain joins TRBV7-9 to TRBJ1-3; D is possibly TRBD1 (5 bases). Trimming left V 1 base short and J 2 bases short, with 9 bases between. CDR3 length: 15 residues. Germline CDR1 reads SEHNR; CDR2 reads FQNEAQ (reference sequence). CDR3 sequence (DNA): TGTGCCAGCAGCTTAGGGTACAGGACTGGAAACACCATATATTTT. It encodes CASSLGYRTGNTIYF.

The V gene is TRBV30, the J gene TRBJ1-3; D is possibly TRBD1 (5 bases). The V end was cut by 4 bases, the J end by 9 bases, with 10 bases between. The V gene's germline CDR1 is GTSNPN and CDR2 SVGIG (reference sequence). CDR3 size: 11 residues. CDR3 loop: CAWTGGGTIYF. The CDR3 DNA follows: TGTGCCTGGACCGGGGGAGGCACCATATATTTT.

The CDR3 loop reads CASSSRLQGFLSYEQYF. The CDR3 region has the DNA TGTGCCAGCAGCTCACGCTTACAGGGGTTCCTCTCCTACGAGCAGTACTTC. The V and J genes are TRBV5-5 and TRBJ2-7, with 7 bases aligning to TRBD1. Germline V gives CDR1 SGHKS, CDR2 YYEKEE (reference sequence). The V segment lost 3 bases and the J segment 0 bases; nucleotides outside the gene matches: 12. CDR3 size: 17 residues.

The chain employs TRBV5-6 and TRBJ1-1; D call uncertain. Trimming removed 0 bases from V and 0 bases from J, with 15 bases in between. This CDR3 is 17 amino acids long. CDR1 is SGHDT, CDR2 YYEEEE, per germline. CDR3 loop: CASSLDPLATVNTEAFF. The DNA for the CDR3 is TGTGCCAGCAGCTTGGACCCTCTGGCCACCGTGAACACTGAAGCTTTCTTT.

This clone was seen more than once but under ten times. The chain uses TRBV25-1 and TRBJ1-6, with a possible D match to TRBD1 (5 bases). This CDR3 region has 18 residues. The V and J ends lost 1 base and 3 bases respectively, with 16 bases between them. Germline loops: CDR1 MGHDK, CDR2 SYGVNS. In DNA, the CDR3 is TGTGCCAGCAGTGAATCGAGCGGGGCGAAGATCTATAATTCACCCCTCCACTTT. It yields the protein CASSESSGAKIYNSPLHF.

The rearrangement uses TRBV7-3 and TRBJ2-2; 9 bases align to TRBD1. The germline gives CDR1 SGHTA, CDR2 FQGTGA. The ends lost 6 bases at V and 7 bases at J; junction bases unmatched: 6. The CDR3 consists of 14 residues. CDR3 sequence: CASRGGQGYGELFF. The CDR3, as DNA: TGTGCCAGCAGGGGGGGACAGGGCTACGGGGAGCTGTTTTTT.

In this sample, this clone turned up a few times. The V call is TRBV4-2, the J call TRBJ1-5; 8 nucleotides agree with TRBD1. Germline V gives CDR1 LGHNA, CDR2 YNFKEQ. After removal of 4 bases from V and 0 bases from J, the junction contained 8 bases not matched to a gene. CDR3 length: 17 residues. CDR3 region: CASSPYTTGVSNQPQHF. The CDR3 DNA reads as TGTGCCAGCAGCCCTTACACGACAGGGGTTAGCAATCAGCCCCAGCATTTT.

DNA of the CDR3: TGTGCCAGTACCGCGGGACAGGGGGCCTACGAGCAGTACTTC. Encoded protein: CASTAGQGAYEQYF. V usage is TRBV19 and J usage is TRBJ2-7; 11 positions match TRBD1. Germline V CDR1 and CDR2: LNHDA, SQIVND (reference sequence). V shed 7 bases, J shed 2 bases, and the junction held 4 bases outside the gene matches. The CDR3 covers 14 residues.

The chain recombines TRBV4-2 with TRBJ2-7, with TRBD1 matching 10 bases. Germline V gives CDR1 LGHNA, CDR2 YNFKEQ. The CDR3 extends over 14 amino acids. J gave up 3 bases and V 4 bases, and 3 bases lay outside the gene matches. CDR3 region: CASSLDRGRYEQYF. CDR3 bases: TGTGCCAGCAGCCTCGACAGGGGGCGCTACGAGCAGTACTTC.

J is TRBJ1-4 and V is TRBV28; weak D call: TRBD1 (5 bases). Trimming cost V 5 bases and J 16 bases, with 17 bases left between them. This CDR3 region has 12 residues. The germline gives CDR1 MDHEN, CDR2 SYDVKM. CDR3: CASSPPTDLSFF. CDR3 DNA: TGTGCCAGCAGTCCCCCGACAGACCTCTCGTTTTTT.

V and J are TRBV7-3 and TRBJ1-2; a possible D gene is TRBD1 (5 bases). CDR1 and CDR2 (germline): SGHTA, FQGTGA. The CDR3 extends over 15 amino acids. V lost 0 bases and J 4 bases, leaving 12 bases between the germline ends. The CDR3 nucleotides are TGTGCCAGCAGCTTAACCGGCGCCGGGGGCTATGGCTACACCTTC. It is translated as CASSLTGAGGYGYTF.

This rearrangement joins TRBV9 to TRBJ1-3; weak D call: TRBD1 (6 bases). V was pared by 6 bases and J by 4 bases, with 20 bases between. The CDR3 extends over 16 amino acids. The germline CDR1 and CDR2 sequences are SGDLS and YYNGEE. CDR3 coding DNA: TGTGCCAGCACCTCCTTCGGCGGGGGCGAAGGAAACACCATATATTTT. Translating gives CASTSFGGGEGNTIYF.